These 32 T cell receptor beta chains were all obtained from the same sample, sequenced in a study of cytomegalovirus exposure and HLA in healthy donors. Primers for the PCR totalled 60 Vbeta and 13 Jbeta. Sequencing used immunoSEQ multiplex PCR; TCRdb keeps in-frame clones, though not all of them. The data hold about 110,000 clones, with 70% to 75% observed a single time. Sample: PBMCs. The origin of the receptors is a middle-aged man in good health and CMV-seronegative.

In this sample, this clone turned up a few times. This chain joins TRBV29-1 and TRBJ2-7; 8 positions agree with TRBD1. With 0 bases clipped from V and 2 bases from J, the junction kept 9 bases outside the gene matches. CDR1 and CDR2 (germline): SQVTM, ANQGSEA. The CDR3 covers 16 residues. The CDR3 DNA sequence: TGCAGCGTTGAAGAATCTACGGACAGGGTCCCCTACGAGCAGTACTTC. Translation gives CSVEESTDRVPYEQYF.

The chain carries TRBV4-1 and TRBJ2-5; 9 positions match TRBD2. Per germline, CDR1 MGHRA and CDR2 YSYEKL. After removal of 3 bases from V and 3 bases from J, the junction contained 2 bases not matched to a gene. The CDR3 consists of 14 residues. CDR3 DNA sequence: TGCGCCAGCAGCCAGAGACTAGCGGAAGAGACCCAGTACTTC. Protein product: CASSQRLAEETQYF.

This clone has a handful of counts. In this CDR3 the conserved last residue, phenylalanine or tryptophan, is missing, so a read error is likely. No DNA is shown, since the ends of the CDR3 on it are uncertain; the CDR3 is the one TCRdb lists. The chain employs TRBV5-5 and TRBJ2-7; the DNA was not used to check the table's D call, TRBD1. Per germline, CDR1 SGHKS and CDR2 YYEKEE (reference sequence). The CDR3 extends over 13 residues, inclusive of both ends. The CDR3 reads CASSYTGQGVPNL.

This clone was seen a few times. The chain is built from TRBV6-6 and TRBJ2-3, with TRBD2 matching over 10 bases. The CDR3 loop spans 15 amino acids. J was trimmed by 1 base and V by 7 bases; bases with no gene match: 5. Germline V gene data show CDR1 as MNHNY and CDR2 as SVGAGI (reference sequence). DNA of the CDR3: TGTGCCAGCACCAACCTAGCGGGAGGCACAGATACGCAGTATTTT. Protein product: CASTNLAGGTDTQYF.

J is TRBJ2-5 and V is TRBV5-1, with a possible D match to TRBD2 (5 bases). The CDR3 runs 16 residues. Trimming cost V 4 bases and J 1 base, with 17 bases left between them. Per germline, CDR1 SGHRS and CDR2 YFSETQ. Written as DNA, the CDR3 is TGCGCCAGCAGCCCGGGTGTCGGGGTTCCCCAAGAGACCCAGTACTTC. This encodes CASSPGVGVPQETQYF.

This chain links TRBV11-2 with TRBJ2-2, with D possibly being TRBD1 (6 bases). V was cut by 5 bases and J by 0 bases, with 16 bases left in between. The germline gives CDR1 SGHAT, CDR2 FQNNGV. CDR3 size: 17 residues. CDR3 nucleotide sequence: TGTGCCAGCAGCCGCCTTAGGGACAAGACGAACACCGGGGAGCTGTTTTTT. It translates to CASSRLRDKTNTGELFF.

J is TRBJ2-7 and V is TRBV6-5; TRBD1 is a possible D gene (6 bases). Trimming took 2 bases from V and 3 from J, leaving 11 bases between them. This CDR3 region has 14 residues. Germline loops: CDR1 MNHEY, CDR2 SVGAGI. CDR3 protein: CASSYSSRGYEQYF. In DNA form, the CDR3 reads TGTGCCAGCAGTTACAGCTCCAGGGGCTACGAGCAGTACTTC.

The chain joins TRBV4-2 to TRBJ1-2; 9 bases agree with TRBD1. CDR1 is LGHNA and CDR2 is YNFKEQ in the germline V gene. The CDR3 loop spans 16 amino acids. The ends lost 0 bases at V and 2 bases at J; junction bases unmatched: 4. CDR3 sequence: CASSQDRTGVNYGYTF. CDR3 in DNA: TGTGCCAGCAGCCAAGATCGGACAGGGGTCAACTATGGCTACACCTTC.

The chain employs TRBV29-1 and TRBJ2-2, with D tentatively TRBD1 (6 bases). CDR3 length equals 15 residues. V gave up 7 bases and J gave up 1 base, with 16 bases separating them. Germline loops: CDR1 SQVTM, CDR2 ANQGSEA. CDR3 loop: CSALTGQKNTGELFF. In DNA, the CDR3 is TGCAGCGCCTTAACCGGACAGAAGAACACCGGGGAGCTGTTTTTT.

The rearrangement uses TRBV30 and TRBJ1-2; no definite D call. Germline CDR1 is GTSNPN and CDR2 is SVGIG (reference sequence). Deletions cut 4 bases from V and 3 bases from J, with 12 bases between. The CDR3 has 13 amino acids. The CDR3 nucleotides read TGTGCCTGGAACTACGGAACTGACTATGGCTACACCTTC. Translated, it gives CAWNYGTDYGYTF. Based on the CDR3 plus reference TRBV30 and TRBJ1-2, the full variable domain is SQTIHQWPATLVQPVGSPLSLECTVEGTSNPNLYWYRQAAGRGLQLLFYSVGIGQISSEVPQNLSASRPQDRQFILSSKKLLLSDSGFYLCAWNYGTDYGYTFGSGTRLTVV.

CDR3 region: CSVLGGASYEQYF. CDR3 nucleotides: TGCAGCGTTCTAGGGGGTGCGTCCTACGAGCAGTACTTC. The chain is built from TRBV29-1 and TRBJ2-7, with D possibly being TRBD1 (6 bases). The germline CDR1 and CDR2 sequences are SQVTM and ANQGSEA. The CDR3 totals 13 residues. The V and J ends lost 5 bases and 1 base respectively, with 12 bases between them.

As concerns this clone: At one end the junction does not follow the germline gene, possibly because of a read error. The rearrangement joins TRBV7-9 to TRBJ1-5, with TRBD1 matching 10 bases. There are 15 residues in the CDR3. CDR1 and CDR2 (germline): SEHNR, FQNEAQ (reference sequence). The CDR3 region has the DNA TGTTCCAGCAGCTTTTCGACAGGGGGCGGGCAGCCCCAGCATTTT. This gives the protein CSSSFSTGGGQPQHF.

The CDR3 region is CASSVEGHSNEKLFF. CDR3 coding DNA: TGTGCCAGCAGCGTAGAGGGACATTCTAATGAAAAACTGTTTTTT. V gene TRBV9 combines with J gene TRBJ1-4, with a weak D call TRBD1 (6 bases). The CDR3 totals 15 residues. Trimming removed 0 bases from V and 3 bases from J, with 9 bases in between. Germline assignment: CDR1 SGDLS and CDR2 YYNGEE.

The rearrangement uses TRBV9 and TRBJ2-1; 8 bases map to TRBD1. Germline trimming cut 4 bases from V and 3 bases from J; bases unmatched to any gene: 6. CDR1 is SGDLS, CDR2 YYNGEE, per germline. This CDR3 is 15 amino acids long. CDR3: CASSTTTGVYNEQFF. For the CDR3, the DNA is TGTGCCAGCAGCACCACGACAGGGGTCTACAATGAGCAGTTCTTC.

The chain joins TRBV5-1 to TRBJ2-6; tentatively, D is TRBD2 (5 bases). Trimming shortened V by 7 bases and J by 0 bases, and 17 bases separated the two germline ends. CDR1 and CDR2 from the germline V gene are SGHRS and YFSETQ. The CDR3 contains 17 residues. The CDR3 loop reads CASSPRTGSSGANVLTF. CDR3 DNA: TGCGCCAGCTCCCCACGCACGGGGAGCTCTGGGGCCAACGTCCTGACTTTC.

This clone was detected a few times. V usage is TRBV6-1 and J usage is TRBJ1-4; 9 bases agree with TRBD1. After removal of 2 bases from V and 5 bases from J, the junction contained 12 bases not matched to a gene. Germline V gene lookup returns CDR1 MNHNS and CDR2 SASEGT. This CDR3 spans 18 amino acids. CDR3 bases: TGTGCCAGCAGTGAACTGACAGGGGGAGGGGGGCTGAATGAAAAACTGTTTTTT. Translated: CASSELTGGGGLNEKLFF.

The chain couples TRBV6-5 to TRBJ1-2; 12 nucleotides match TRBD1. CDR3 length: 15 residues. Germline loops: CDR1 MNHEY, CDR2 SVGAGI. After removal of 5 bases from V and 8 bases from J, the junction contained 9 bases not matched to a gene. The CDR3 sequence is CASSQGTGGGGGYTF. Here the CDR3 DNA reads TGTGCCAGCAGTCAAGGGACAGGGGGCGGTGGAGGCTACACCTTC.

V is TRBV5-8 and J is TRBJ2-7, with D perhaps TRBD2 (6 bases). This CDR3 spans 13 amino acids. V gave up 6 bases and J gave up 2 bases, with 12 bases separating them. Per the germline V gene, CDR1 is SGHTS and CDR2 is YDEGEE. CDR3 sequence: CASTGVSPYEQYF. Written as DNA, the CDR3 is TGTGCCAGCACGGGGGTATCTCCCTACGAGCAGTACTTC.

The V call is TRBV13, the J call TRBJ2-7, with D unclear. CDR1 and CDR2 (germline): PRHDT, FYEKMQ (reference sequence). The CDR3 is 11 residues long. Trimming took off 5 bases at V and 2 bases at J, with 4 bases between the two ends. CDR3 in DNA: TGTGCCAGCAGCCAGACCTACGAGCAGTACTTC. It translates to CASSQTYEQYF.

The chain joins TRBV6-5 to TRBJ2-2; 9 bases line up with TRBD1. The CDR3 contains 15 residues. Germline V gives CDR1 MNHEY, CDR2 SVGAGI. Trimming removed 6 bases from V and 5 bases from J; junction bases left unmatched: 7. The CDR3 nucleotides are TGTGCCAGCAGAAACGACAGGGGGGTTACCGGGGAGCTGTTTTTT. It specifies CASRNDRGVTGELFF.

The V call is TRBV7-9, the J call TRBJ2-7, with D perhaps matching TRBD2 (6 bases). The CDR3 sequence is 13 residues long. Germline V gene lookup returns CDR1 SEHNR and CDR2 FQNEAQ (reference sequence). The V gene lost 5 bases and the J gene lost 2 bases, with 10 bases spanning the gap. The CDR3 spells CASSRETAYEQYF. The CDR3, as DNA: TGTGCCAGCAGCCGGGAGACAGCCTACGAGCAGTACTTC.

The chain recombines TRBV19 with TRBJ2-7, with D possibly being TRBD2 (5 bases). This CDR3 comprises 13 residues. Germline CDR1 and CDR2: LNHDA and SQIVND (reference sequence). V dropped 5 bases and J dropped 2 bases, with 10 bases sitting between them. In DNA, the CDR3 is TGTGCCAGTAGTGGAGGTACTACCTACGAGCAGTACTTC. Translation gives CASSGGTTYEQYF.

CDR3 nucleotides: TGTGCCAGCTCACCACCTGCGGGATGGACAGATACGCAGTATTTT. This sequence encodes CASSPPAGWTDTQYF. The V gene is TRBV18, the J gene TRBJ2-3; TRBD2 is a possible D gene (6 bases). This CDR3 region has 15 residues. Germline V gives CDR1 KGHSH, CDR2 LQKENI. The V end was cut by 0 bases, the J end by 3 bases, with 10 bases between.

This clone has a handful of counts. The CDR3 spells CASSLARGDTYGYTF. CDR3 nucleotide sequence: TGTGCCAGCAGCTTGGCTCGAGGGGACACCTATGGCTACACCTTC. This rearrangement joins TRBV5-6 to TRBJ1-2; tentatively, D is TRBD1 (6 bases). The CDR3 contains 15 residues. The germline gives CDR1 SGHDT, CDR2 YYEEEE. Trimming pared 0 bases from V and 4 bases from J, leaving 13 bases between.

This clone was seen only a few times. V gene TRBV5-4 combines with J gene TRBJ2-5; 12 nucleotides match TRBD2. Germline V gene sequence: CDR1 SGHNT, CDR2 YYREEE (reference sequence). J was trimmed by 4 bases and V by 3 bases; bases with no gene match: 7. This CDR3 is built from 16 residues. Here the CDR3 reads CASSSLAGGRPETQYF. In nucleotides, the CDR3 is TGTGCCAGCAGCTCGCTAGCGGGGGGGCGTCCAGAGACCCAGTACTTC.

This clone was seen only once. The rearrangement uses TRBV6-5 and TRBJ2-1; 12 bases match TRBD2. Germline V gives CDR1 MNHEY, CDR2 SVGAGI. V dropped 7 bases and J dropped 6; count of bases not matched to a gene: 7. The CDR3 has 15 residues. CDR3 coding DNA: TGTGCCAGCACCACGGGACTAGCGGGCCTCAATGAGCAGTTCTTC. It encodes CASTTGLAGLNEQFF.

Only one count was recorded for this clone. The chain has TRBV7-8 and TRBJ1-3, with a tentative D call TRBD1 (5 bases). Between the trimmed V and J ends, which lost 3 bases and 0 bases, there was a span of 15 bases. Per germline, CDR1 SGHVS and CDR2 FQNEAQ. There are 17 residues in the CDR3. As DNA, the CDR3 is TGTGCCAGCAGCTTCGGAGGGGACCTAAACTCTGGAAACACCATATATTTT. Translation gives CASSFGGDLNSGNTIYF.

The chain carries TRBV25-1 and TRBJ1-1, with 7 bases identical to TRBD1. The CDR3 is made up of 14 amino acids. From germline, CDR1 is MGHDK and CDR2 SYGVNS. J was trimmed by 1 base and V by 6 bases; bases with no gene match: 5. CDR3 nucleotide sequence: TGTGCCAGCAGGGTAGGGGGCGGGAACACTGAAGCTTTCTTT. Its translation is CASRVGGGNTEAFF.

The gene calls are TRBV4-1 and TRBJ1-3; D may be TRBD1 (6 bases). V dropped 6 bases and J dropped 0 bases, with 12 bases sitting between them. This CDR3 is 15 amino acids long. Germline CDR1 reads MGHRA; CDR2 reads YSYEKL. CDR3 sequence reads: CASSTDSFSGNTIYF. Here the CDR3 DNA reads TGCGCCAGCAGTACGGACAGCTTCTCTGGAAACACCATATATTTT.

V is TRBV9 and J is TRBJ2-5; 9 nucleotides line up with TRBD2. The CDR3 has 15 amino acids. Germline V CDR1 and CDR2: SGDLS, YYNGEE. V lost 1 base, J lost 2 bases, and 3 bases stayed unmatched. This CDR3 is CASSVTSGLQETQYF. The CDR3 nucleotides read TGTGCCAGCAGCGTAACTAGCGGGCTACAAGAGACCCAGTACTTC.

J is TRBJ1-2 and V is TRBV30; D unclear. The V gene lost 0 bases and the J gene lost 8 bases, with 22 bases spanning the gap. Germline CDR1 reads GTSNPN; CDR2 reads SVGIG (reference sequence). CDR3 length: 16 amino acids. The CDR3 region is CAWSVEGGRTSGGYTF. The DNA for the CDR3 is TGTGCCTGGAGTGTGGAGGGTGGTCGAACGTCGGGGGGCTACACCTTC.

This clone was seen only a few times. The chain uses TRBV19 and TRBJ2-7, with D tentatively TRBD2 (5 bases). The V and J ends lost 7 bases and 3 bases respectively, with 13 bases between them. CDR1 and CDR2 (germline): LNHDA, SQIVND (reference sequence). The CDR3 has 13 amino acids. The CDR3 DNA follows: TGTGCCAGTAAGGAGGCGGAACGCTACGAGCAGTACTTC. Protein sequence: CASKEAERYEQYF.